This T cell receptor (beta chain) was identified in a study of T cell responses to AZD1222 COVID-19 vaccine. V trimming: 1 base; J trimming: 2 bases; junction bases outside the gene matches: 2. The CDR3 loop spans 16 amino acids. CDR1 is KGHDR and CDR2 is SFDVKD in the germline V gene. This clone was detected once. TCRdb's table, derived via immunoSEQ multiplex PCR, lists solely in-frame clones and lacks some. The data contain about 110,000 clones, 92% of them singletons. The chain has TRBV24-1 and TRBJ2-1, with TRBD2 identical over 9 bases. The specimen comprised peripheral blood, sampled 28 days after the second AZD1222 dose. The source is an adult who received the AZD1222 COVID-19 vaccine. The CDR3 loop is CATSDLAGGTYNEQFF. CDR3 bases: TGTGCCACCAGTGATTTAGCGGGGGGCACCTACAATGAGCAGTTCTTC.